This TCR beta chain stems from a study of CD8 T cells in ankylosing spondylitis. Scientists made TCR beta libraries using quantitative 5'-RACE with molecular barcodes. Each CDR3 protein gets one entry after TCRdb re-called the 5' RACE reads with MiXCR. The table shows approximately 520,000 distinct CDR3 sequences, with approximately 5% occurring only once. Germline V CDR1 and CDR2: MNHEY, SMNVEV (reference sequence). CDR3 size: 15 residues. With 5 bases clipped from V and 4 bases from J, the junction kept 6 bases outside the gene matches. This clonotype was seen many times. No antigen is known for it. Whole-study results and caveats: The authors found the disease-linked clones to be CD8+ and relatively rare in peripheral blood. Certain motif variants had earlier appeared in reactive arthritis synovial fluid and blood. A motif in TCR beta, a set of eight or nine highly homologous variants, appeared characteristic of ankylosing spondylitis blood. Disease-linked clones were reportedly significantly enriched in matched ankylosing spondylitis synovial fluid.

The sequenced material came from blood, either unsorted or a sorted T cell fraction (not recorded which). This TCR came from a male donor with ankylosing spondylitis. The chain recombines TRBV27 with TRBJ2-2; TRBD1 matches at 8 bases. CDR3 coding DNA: TGTGCCAGCAGTCTCAACAGGGGGAGCACCGGGGAGCTGTTTTTT. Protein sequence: CASSLNRGSTGELFF.